This T cell receptor (beta chain) was identified during a study of blood T cell repertoires in COVID-19. Background on the study: From T cells, B-cell-depleted T cells, or PBMCs came the material, which was cDNA or gDNA.

Using immunoSEQ multiplex PCR, the repertoire was profiled, and TCRdb retains in-frame clones only, with some absent. Among approximately 200,000 clones listed, 79% were seen once. The germline CDR1 and CDR2 sequences are MDHEN and SYDVKM. The J segment lost 2 bases and the V segment lost 3 bases, leaving 4 bases of the junction unmatched. This CDR3 region has 17 residues. The clonotype comes from a man aged 60 to 75 with active or convalescent COVID-19. J is TRBJ2-3 and V is TRBV28; 14 bases align to TRBD2. The sequenced sample was peripheral blood. CDR3 loop: CASSLGGLAGATDTQYF. The DNA of the CDR3 is TGTGCCAGCAGTTTGGGGGGACTAGCGGGAGCCACAGATACGCAGTATTTT.